The present T cell receptor beta chain was sequenced within a study of shared clonotypes between healthy human individuals (dated by TCRdb to the early 2020s). Background for the entire study: A couple of women and three men aged 18 to 49 years were included in the cohort. For each donor, CD4 naive and CD4 memory were each run on three plates, CD8 naive on two plates, and CD8 memory on one plate. Blood TCR repertoires of several healthy adults were deeply sequenced to estimate repertoire size and the extent of clonotype sharing between individuals. To increase sequencing depth and limit assay-specific biases, TCR repertoire library preparation and sequencing were carried out by different laboratories using diverse techniques. Per donor, leukapheresis produced somewhere between about 0.9 and 10 billion PBMCs. The study at large found these results: Because the study included a small number of donors, the genetic and exposure-history diversity represented was limited. When several donors were compared, the shared fraction of clonotypes was about 5.2% for naive CD4, 3.5% to 4% for naive CD8, 2% to 2.5% for memory CD4, and under 0.5% for memory CD8. Naive subsets generally had larger estimated clonotype richness than memory subsets did. Pairwise subsampling led to the expectation that sequencing depth would affect the degree of clonotype sharing among donors. Clonotypes shared by all four sorted-subset donors showed higher generation probabilities than non-shared clonotypes. Even with the large sequencing depth, rarefaction of the sorted-subset datasets indicated that sequencing was incomplete. Sampling was restricted to blood, and TCR repertoires in tissue are likely to differ from TCR repertoires in blood.

TCR CDR3 regions were amplified from genomic DNA by multiplex PCR using the deep immunoSEQ assay. Extracted genomic DNA from each cell subset was spread evenly across all wells of several immunoSEQ 96-well plates, with each plate serving as a replicate. For sorted subsets, around 200 ng genomic DNA, equal to approximately 30,000 T cell genomes, was loaded into each replicate PCR. Purified libraries were quantified with a Qubit 3.0 fluorometer, sized on a Bioanalyzer 2100, and re-quantified with the KAPA Library Quantification kit. Each immunoSEQ 96-well plate was sequenced on its own single-read 150-cycle Illumina NextSeq 550 flow cell. As for the authors' bioinformatics: Because the immunoSEQ output held only junctional sequences and lacked quality scores, the filtering could not match the filtering applied to full-length reads. Sequences were annotated with PyIR, a Python wrapper for IgBLAST v1.9, using IMGT germline references to assign V/J genes and CDR3. Reads were filtered out if the reads had weak V/J assignments (E-value above 1e-6), no CDR3, stop codons, out-of-frame junctions, or ambiguous translated residues. A V3J clonotype was defined by an identical inferred V gene, J gene, and CDR3 amino acid sequence. The percentage overlap between two repertoires was calculated by dividing the number of shared unique clonotypes by the size of the smaller repertoire. Richness of each repertoire was evaluated using RTK rarefaction, the Chao1 estimator, and Recon v2.1 estimates of unobserved clonotypes. Generation probabilities were computed with OLGA for all TCRbeta clonotypes obtained by the gDNA method from a few donors. This immuneACCESS table, as held by TCRdb, lists in-frame sequences with V and J called but not all clones. Of the missing ones, under half trace to an unresolved V gene in checked studies; the others have no known cause. Clone size and V and J calls were adopted from that table, with D and trimming inferred from the DNA. Within this sample are about 2.4 million clones, with more than 80% of them counted one time only. The ten most abundant clones make up roughly 0.15% of the sample.

Healthy HIV-negative adults with no recently reported acute infections or vaccinations were included as donors. Every donor was a Caucasian adult residing in Nashville, Tennessee, USA. Magnetic negative selection was used to enrich CD4+ T cells, after which naive cells were positively selected on CD45RA and the negative fraction became the memory subset. Blood was obtained by leukapheresis, after which PBMCs were separated by Ficoll-Histopaque density gradient centrifugation and cryopreserved in liquid nitrogen vapor phase. Analytical flow cytometry was used to check the purity and quantity of each magnetically sorted T cell population. Each sorted fraction had its genomic DNA isolated and then quantified by UV absorbance on a Nanodrop 2000c. Spanning cysteine to phenylalanine, the CDR3 consists of 10 amino acids. Only the CDR3 region is kept as DNA, spanning 30 bases read in frame from base 1. CDR1 is given as SNHLY and CDR2 as FYNNEI, both from the germline V gene.

On this clone: It has no known antigen specificity. At one boundary the junction diverges from the germline segment, which might be a read error.

This TCR came from a man between 18 and 35 years old in good health. The sequencing sample was made of naive CD4+ T cells sorted from blood. The cell subset or site tag for this specimen amounts to: CD45RA+ positively selected. The chain couples TRBV2 to TRBJ2-1; the D gene assignment is ambiguous. The CDR3 region has the sequence CASSYYEQFF. The DNA is TGTGCCAGCAGCTACTATGAGCAGTTCTTC.